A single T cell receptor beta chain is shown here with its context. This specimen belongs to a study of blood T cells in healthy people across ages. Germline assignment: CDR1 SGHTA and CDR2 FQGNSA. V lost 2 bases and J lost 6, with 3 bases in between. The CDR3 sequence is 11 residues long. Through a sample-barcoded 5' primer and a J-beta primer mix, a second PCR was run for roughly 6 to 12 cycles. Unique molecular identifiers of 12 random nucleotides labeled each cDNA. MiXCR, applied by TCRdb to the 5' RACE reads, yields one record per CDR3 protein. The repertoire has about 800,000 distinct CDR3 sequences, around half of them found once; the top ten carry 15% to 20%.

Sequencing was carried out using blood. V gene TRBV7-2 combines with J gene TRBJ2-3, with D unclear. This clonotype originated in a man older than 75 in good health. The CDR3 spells CASSLWDTQYF. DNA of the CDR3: TGTGCCAGCAGCTTATGGGATACGCAGTATTTT.